This entry lists 9 T cell receptor beta chains sequenced from one sample in a study of T cell responses to AZD1222 COVID-19 vaccine. TCRdb's table, derived via immunoSEQ multiplex PCR, lists solely in-frame clones and lacks some. Among 150,000 or so clones listed, about 91% were seen once. The sequencing used peripheral blood, collected on day 0 of AZD1222 vaccination. These receptors were taken from an adult in good health.

V and J are TRBV27 and TRBJ2-7; possibly TRBD1 for D (6 bases). The CDR3 runs 14 residues. Trimming pared 4 bases from V and 2 bases from J, leaving 12 bases between. CDR1 and CDR2 from the germline V gene are MNHEY and SMNVEV (reference sequence). CDR3 residues: CASSSGQSTYEQYF. The CDR3 DNA is TGTGCCAGCAGTTCAGGACAGTCTACCTACGAGCAGTACTTC.

This rearrangement joins TRBV3-1 (or the pseudogene TRBV3-2) to TRBJ1-1, with D maybe TRBD1 (5 bases). Trimming cost V 0 bases and J 5 bases, with 13 bases left between them. The germline V gene encodes CDR1 LGHDT and CDR2 YNNKEL (reference sequence). The CDR3 length is 15 residues. CDR3 protein: CASSQEGSGGTEAFF. The DNA for the CDR3 is TGTGCCAGCAGCCAAGAAGGTTCGGGGGGGACTGAAGCTTTCTTT.

The rearrangement uses TRBV5-1 and TRBJ2-2; 7 nucleotides align to TRBD2. This CDR3 has 17 amino acids. Per the germline V gene, CDR1 is SGHRS and CDR2 is YFSETQ. J was trimmed by 0 bases and V by 1 base; bases with no gene match: 6. CDR3 coding DNA: TGCGCCAGCAGCTTGTGGGACTACGGGACGAACACCGGGGAGCTGTTTTTT. This sequence encodes CASSLWDYGTNTGELFF.

CDR3 in DNA: TGTGCCAGTAGTATGGGTAGCCGGCTGGGTCAGCCCCAGCATTTT. It encodes CASSMGSRLGQPQHF. V and J are TRBV19 and TRBJ1-5; D gene ambiguous. Germline V gene sequence: CDR1 LNHDA, CDR2 SQIVND (reference sequence). The CDR3 has 15 residues. V was clipped by 3 bases and J by 6 bases, with 15 bases between them.

This chain's CDR3 is CASSLAEAFF. Written as DNA, the CDR3 is TGTGCCAGCAGTTTAGCTGAAGCTTTCTTT. V is TRBV12-3 or TRBV12-4 and J is TRBJ1-1; D is uncertain. The length of the CDR3 is 10 residues. Trimming pared 0 bases from V and 7 bases from J, leaving 0 bases between.

This clone came up a few times. This chain uses TRBV28 with TRBJ2-2; D gene ambiguous. CDR1 is MDHEN and CDR2 is SYDVKM in the germline V gene. This CDR3 spans 16 amino acids. The V end was cut by 3 bases, the J end by 1 base, with 12 bases between. The CDR3 loop reads CASSFYIGQNTGELFF. The CDR3 DNA is TGTGCCAGCAGTTTTTATATAGGGCAGAACACCGGGGAGCTGTTTTTT.

The chain links TRBV5-4 to TRBJ1-4, with D perhaps TRBD1 (6 bases). The CDR3 has 17 amino acids. Germline V gives CDR1 SGHNT, CDR2 YYREEE (reference sequence). The V gene lost 4 bases and the J gene lost 8 bases, with 24 bases spanning the gap. The CDR3 DNA sequence: TGTGCCAGCAGCGAGGCGGCAGATGGGGGGGCATGGGAAAAACTGTTTTTT. Its translation is CASSEAADGGAWEKLFF. Drawing the rest from reference TRBV5-4 and TRBJ1-4, the complete variable domain is ETGVTQSPTHLIKTRGQQVTLRCSSQSGHNTVSWYQQALGQGPQFIFQYYREEENGRGNFPPRFSGLQFPNYSSELNVNALELDDSALYLCASSEAADGGAWEKLFFGSGTQLSVL.

Turning to this clone: This same CDR3 is encoded by further DNA sequences in the sample. V is TRBV10-3 and J is TRBJ1-1, with D possibly being TRBD1 (5 bases). Per germline, CDR1 ENHRY and CDR2 SYGVKD. The length of the CDR3 is 13 residues. The V gene lost 0 bases and the J gene lost 5 bases, with 7 bases spanning the gap. CDR3 nucleotides: TGTGCCATCAGTGAGTCGGGGGGGACTGAAGCTTTCTTT. This sequence encodes CAISESGGTEAFF.

The chain employs TRBV7-2 and TRBJ2-7, with 10 positions matching TRBD2. CDR3 length: 15 amino acids. Germline-derived CDR1 and CDR2 are SGHTA and FQGNSA. V lost 5 bases and J lost 2; bases outside the gene matches: 6. The CDR3 coding sequence is TGTGCCAGCAGCGACGGACTAGCGGCAACCTACGAGCAGTACTTC. It encodes CASSDGLAATYEQYF.